The 6 T cell receptor beta chains listed next were all sequenced from one sample in a study of T cells in Graves' hyperthyroidism and ophthalmopathy. The CDR3 regions of TCR beta were amplified from RNA transcripts. HTBI primers were the set used in a first-round RT-PCR of the TCR CDR3. TCRdb ran MiXCR on the multiplex PCR reads and lists one entry per CDR3 protein. The sample includes around 490,000 distinct CDR3 sequences, 20% of them seen just once. Input material: blood. Receptors were obtained from a man aged 35-49 years with Graves' ophthalmopathy.

The table lists this clonotype with a few counts. This sequence joins TRBV9 and TRBJ1-2; D perhaps matches TRBD1 (5 bases). V was clipped by 0 bases and J by 1 base, with 13 bases between them. Germline CDR1 SGDLS, CDR2 YYNGEE. This CDR3 is built from 16 residues. CDR3 DNA: TGTGCCAGCAGCGTAGGGGGGGGAAGTGGTAACTATGGCTACACCTTC. As protein: CASSVGGGSGNYGYTF.

This clonotype appeared many times. The chain uses TRBV12-3 or TRBV12-4 and TRBJ2-3; 12 bases match TRBD1. CDR3 size: 15 residues. J was trimmed by 4 bases and V by 5 bases; bases with no gene match: 4. The chain's CDR3 is CASSTGTGGADTQYF. The CDR3 DNA follows: TGTGCCAGCAGTACCGGGACAGGGGGCGCAGATACGCAGTATTTT.

This clonotype was found many times. The CDR3 nucleotides are TGCAGTGCTTCCGACCAACAGGGGGCTGGCTACACCTTC. Protein: CSASDQQGAGYTF. J is TRBJ1-2 and V is TRBV20-1, with 9 bases lining up with TRBD1. Germline CDR1 is DFQATT and CDR2 is SNEGSKA (reference sequence). With V trimmed by 5 bases and J by 7 bases, 8 bases remained unmatched. The CDR3 spans 13 residues.

This clonotype was detected only a few times. The CDR3: CASSQRGGINDYTF. CDR3 sequence (DNA): TGTGCCAGCAGCCAACGAGGGGGAATTAACGACTACACCTTC. V and J are TRBV13 and TRBJ1-2, with D possibly matching TRBD1 (6 bases). This CDR3 spans 14 amino acids. The germline gives CDR1 PRHDT, CDR2 FYEKMQ (reference sequence). V was trimmed by 5 bases and J by 10 bases, leaving 20 bases between them.

In this sample, this clonotype turned up a few times. It may be a read error: a sequence one base away is much more abundant. V and J are TRBV30 and TRBJ1-2; D is unclear. The CDR3 has 11 amino acids. Germline CDR1 and CDR2: GTSNPN and SVGIG (reference sequence). V was trimmed by 0 bases and J by 7 bases, leaving 6 bases between them. The CDR3 here is CAWSVQSGYTF. CDR3 bases: TGTGCCTGGAGTGTACAGTCTGGCTACACCTTC.

Many counts were recorded for this clonotype. The chain recombines TRBV5-1 with TRBJ1-2, with 8 bases lining up with TRBD1. From germline, CDR1 is SGHRS and CDR2 YFSETQ. Trimming removed 0 bases from V and 6 bases from J; junction bases left unmatched: 7. The CDR3 covers 15 residues. The CDR3, as DNA: TGCGCCAGCAGCTTGGTGGCAGGGGGCGTAGATGGCTACACCTTC. It specifies CASSLVAGGVDGYTF.